This TCR beta chain was observed in a study of human T cells and chemical hapten exposure. The CDR3 loop spans 14 amino acids. Time point of the sample: healthy volunteer bleed at 6 weeks. Total RNA extraction was carried out from unfractionated whole blood. This clonotype was observed a few times. Unique molecular identifiers were attached to individual cDNA molecules during library preparation. Using its own MiXCR run on the RACE reads, TCRdb lists one record per CDR3 protein. Seen here are some 65,000 distinct CDR3 sequences, approximately 6.1% observed once, and the top ten hold around 3.4%. The chain links TRBV21-1 to TRBJ2-7; TRBD1 was called by the table and not checked on the DNA. TRBV21-1 is described as a pseudogene. Sequenced: whole blood. This sequence was found in a female donor in good health. Some clones in this sample may be carry-over from other donors' samples. CDR3 region: CASISTGGPYEQYF. As DNA, the CDR3 is TGTGCCAGCATCTCGACAGGGGGGCCCTACGAGCAGTACTTC.